This TCR beta chain was sequenced in a study of cytomegalovirus exposure and HLA in healthy donors. Study-wide results and caveats: Among TCR beta chains of equal frequency, HLA-associated ones were more clonally expanded in a later analysis.

Germline loops: CDR1 MNHEY, CDR2 SMNVEV (reference sequence). This CDR3 has 14 amino acids. The PCR had 60 Vbeta and 13 Jbeta primers. Sequenced by immunoSEQ multiplex PCR; TCRdb stores in-frame clones only, minus some. The repertoire shows 35,000 or so clones; the top ten hold approximately 8.4%. Concerning this clone: Its antigen is undetermined.

This chain uses TRBV27 with TRBJ2-7, with D possibly matching TRBD1 (7 bases). This receptor was taken from a middle-aged man in good health and CMV-seropositive. The sample consisted of PBMCs. The DNA for the CDR3 is TGTGCAGCAGGGGGGCTCAGGGGGGCCTACGAGCAGTACTTC. Amino acid sequence: CAAGGLRGAYEQYF.